The present entry profiles one T cell receptor beta chain with its context. CDR3 size: 16 residues. Trimming cost V 5 bases and J 4 bases; bases outside gene matches: 10. CDR1 SGHVS and CDR2 FNYEAQ come from the germline V gene. Sequencing used immunoSEQ multiplex PCR; TCRdb keeps in-frame clones, though not all of them. The table includes some 700,000 clones, 70% to 90% detected once. These data originate in a study of shared T cell receptors in the human thymus. In addition, the sample was reused for a study of human thymus T cells. That source notes: Resections that were taken during corrective heart surgery supplied the thymus tissue.

The TCR comes from a boy younger than two with a congenital heart defect. The chain combines TRBV7-6 with TRBJ2-1, with 8 positions matching TRBD2. Sequencing was performed on thymocytes. This CDR3 is CASSLTAGENYNEQFF. DNA for the CDR3: TGTGCCAGCAGCCTCACAGCGGGGGAGAATTACAATGAGCAGTTCTTC.